One and the same sample provided the 19 T cell receptor beta chains below, sequenced in a study of cytomegalovirus exposure and HLA in healthy donors. Assay used: immunoSEQ multiplex PCR; TCRdb lists only in-frame clones, some missing. The profile shows some 320,000 clones, 75% to 90% of them singletons. Sequences were obtained from PBMCs. The receptors were gathered from a woman aged 30 to 39 in good health and CMV-seropositive.

The rearrangement uses TRBV6-1 and TRBJ1-1; 7 bases align to TRBD1. The trim removed 2 bases at V and 7 bases at J, leaving 7 bases unmatched. The CDR3 is 14 amino acids. Per the germline V gene, CDR1 is MNHNS and CDR2 is SASEGT. The CDR3 region is CASSELVGQVEAFF. The CDR3 DNA reads TGTGCCAGCAGTGAATTGGTAGGACAGGTTGAAGCTTTCTTT.

This sequence joins TRBV19 and TRBJ2-7; TRBD1 agrees at 9 bases. The CDR3 has 15 amino acids. V lost 1 base to trimming and J lost 2 bases; unmatched junction nucleotides: 3. Per germline, CDR1 LNHDA and CDR2 SQIVND (reference sequence). CDR3 in DNA: TGTGCCAGTAGTATAGTCGGACAGGGGACCTACGAGCAGTACTTC. Its translation is CASSIVGQGTYEQYF.

V and J are TRBV5-1 and TRBJ2-3; 8 positions match TRBD2. The V and J ends lost 0 bases and 4 bases, in that order; junction bases with no gene match: 4. Germline V lookup: CDR1 SGHRS, CDR2 YFSETQ. This CDR3 contains 15 residues. CDR3 bases: TGCGCCAGCAGCTTGGGAAGCGGGAGACCAGATACGCAGTATTTT. It translates to CASSLGSGRPDTQYF.

CDR3 protein: CAWSWSGSNYGYTF. The CDR3 DNA reads TGTGCCTGGAGTTGGTCCGGGTCTAACTATGGCTACACCTTC. This sequence joins TRBV30 and TRBJ1-2; the D is unclear. The V gene's germline CDR1 is GTSNPN and CDR2 SVGIG (reference sequence). The CDR3 spans 14 residues. V lost 2 bases and J lost 0, with 10 bases in between.

V usage is TRBV13 and J usage is TRBJ2-7; D unclear. CDR3 size: 15 residues. Germline V gene sequence: CDR1 PRHDT, CDR2 FYEKMQ (reference sequence). V lost 5 bases to trimming and J lost 2 bases, with 16 bases between them. The CDR3 protein is CASSPTLGRTYEQYF. The DNA of the CDR3 is TGTGCCAGCAGCCCTACGTTGGGCAGAACCTACGAGCAGTACTTC.

CDR3 sequence: CASSSLVYTEAFF. The CDR3, as DNA: TGTGCCAGCAGCTCGCTCGTATACACTGAAGCTTTCTTT. V and J are TRBV5-6 and TRBJ1-1, with D unresolved. The V gene lost 3 bases and the J gene lost 3 bases, with 9 bases spanning the gap. Germline CDR1 reads SGHDT; CDR2 reads YYEEEE. This CDR3 contains 13 residues.

V gene TRBV2 combines with J gene TRBJ2-2, with no clear D. This CDR3 is 14 amino acids long. Germline values: CDR1 SNHLY, CDR2 FYNNEI. V was clipped by 11 bases and J by 2 bases, with 15 bases between them. Here the CDR3 reads CASKDVRNTGELFF. The CDR3, as DNA: TGTGCCTCCAAGGACGTCCGTAACACCGGGGAGCTGTTTTTT.

The rearrangement uses TRBV5-8 and TRBJ1-5, with D possibly TRBD1 on 6 matching bases. This CDR3 contains 18 residues. V lost 1 base and J lost 0, with 17 bases in between. Germline assignment: CDR1 SGHTS and CDR2 YDEGEE. CDR3 in DNA: TGTGCCAGCAGCTTGACCAGGGGCTCAGGGTATAGCAATCAGCCCCAGCATTTT. Its translation: CASSLTRGSGYSNQPQHF.

This clone occurred a few times. The chain links TRBV6-6 to TRBJ2-2; 10 bases agree with TRBD2. Germline CDR1 MNHNY, CDR2 SVGAGI (reference sequence). After removal of 4 bases from V and 1 base from J, the junction contained 3 bases not matched to a gene. The CDR3 extends over 16 amino acids. CDR3 residues: CASSWLAGGNTGELFF. As DNA, the CDR3 is TGTGCCAGCAGTTGGTTAGCGGGAGGGAACACCGGGGAGCTGTTTTTT.

Comments on this clone: The junction does not match germline at one end; this may be a read error. This chain uses TRBV28 with TRBJ1-1, with D perhaps TRBD1 (6 bases). The CDR3 length is 12 residues. Germline V gene lookup returns CDR1 MDHEN and CDR2 SYDVKM. CDR3 coding DNA: TGTGCCAGCAGCCCACCAGCGACAGGTGGACTCTTT. Amino acids: CASSPPATGGLF.

This chain connects TRBV27 to TRBJ1-3; D is unresolved. The germline gives CDR1 MNHEY, CDR2 SMNVEV (reference sequence). CDR3 length equals 13 residues. Trimming shortened V by 2 bases and J by 7 bases, and 9 bases separated the two germline ends. CDR3 region: CASSLARMNTIYF. CDR3 in DNA: TGTGCCAGCAGTTTAGCCAGGATGAACACCATATATTTT.

This chain joins TRBV11-2 and TRBJ2-1; D is unresolved. The CDR3 is 16 amino acids. Trimming took 6 bases from V and 4 from J, leaving 19 bases between them. Germline V gene data show CDR1 as SGHAT and CDR2 as FQNNGV. In DNA, the CDR3 is TGTGCCAGCAGAGGCGGAAAGCCCCCCTCATACAATGAGCAGTTCTTC. The encoded protein is CASRGGKPPSYNEQFF.

The chain joins TRBV30 to TRBJ2-7; 13 nucleotides match TRBD2. Trimming cost V 2 bases and J 4 bases; bases outside gene matches: 11. Germline V lookup: CDR1 GTSNPN, CDR2 SVGIG (reference sequence). The CDR3 totals 17 residues. CDR3 protein: CAWSTRTSGRRGYEQYF. The CDR3 coding sequence is TGTGCCTGGAGTACCAGGACTAGCGGGAGAAGGGGTTACGAGCAGTACTTC.

This clone was picked up one time. The chain recombines TRBV7-6 with TRBJ1-3; D unclear. The CDR3 totals 15 residues. V dropped 0 bases and J dropped 2 bases, with 8 bases sitting between them. Germline V gives CDR1 SGHVS, CDR2 FNYEAQ. CDR3 sequence reads: CASSLAKGPGNTIYF. The CDR3 DNA reads as TGTGCCAGCAGCTTAGCGAAAGGCCCTGGAAACACCATATATTTT.

The rearrangement links TRBV7-9 to TRBJ1-1; 10 bases agree with TRBD1. Germline CDR1 reads SEHNR; CDR2 reads FQNEAQ (reference sequence). The trim removed 4 bases at V and 0 bases at J, leaving 5 bases unmatched. The CDR3 has 16 amino acids. As DNA, the CDR3 is TGTGCCAGCAGCTCCACCGGGACAGGGGTGAACACTGAAGCTTTCTTT. Translating it yields CASSSTGTGVNTEAFF.

This clone was counted once. The chain employs TRBV28 and TRBJ2-2; D is perhaps TRBD1 or TRBD2 (5 bases each). Germline lookup yields CDR1 MDHEN and CDR2 SYDVKM. V lost 6 bases and J lost 4, with 18 bases in between. This CDR3 is 16 amino acids long. The CDR3, as DNA: TGTGCCAGCAGCCGGTCGAGGGGCCGGGCCACCGGGGAGCTGTTTTTT. Amino acids: CASSRSRGRATGELFF.

The chain couples TRBV10-1 to TRBJ2-7; the D gene is possibly TRBD2 (6 bases). Trimming cost V 6 bases and J 3 bases, with 15 bases left between them. CDR3 length: 14 amino acids. Germline-derived CDR1 and CDR2 are WNHNN and SYGVQD (reference sequence). CDR3 nucleotide sequence: TGCGCCAGCAGCGAGGGACTCAGGGACTACGAGCAGTACTTC. This codes for CASSEGLRDYEQYF.

V gene TRBV2 combines with J gene TRBJ2-3, with TRBD2 identical over 11 bases. Germline CDR1 SNHLY, CDR2 FYNNEI. Unmatched junction bases numbered 0, after V lost 9 bases and J lost 4 bases. The CDR3 sequence is 12 residues long. Written as DNA, the CDR3 is TGTGCCAGTAGCGGGAGGGCAGATACGCAGTATTTT. Translation: CASSGRADTQYF.

The sample holds a few counts of this clone. V and J are TRBV15 and TRBJ2-7; D might be TRBD1 (5 bases). Germline CDR1 LNHNV, CDR2 YYDKDF (reference sequence). V lost 1 base and J 6 bases, leaving 16 bases between the germline ends. The CDR3 extends over 15 amino acids. The CDR3 loop is CATSRAAASRVEQYF. The CDR3 DNA reads as TGTGCCACCAGCAGAGCAGCAGCGAGCAGGGTCGAGCAGTACTTC. Filled out from reference TRBV15 and TRBJ2-7, the complete variable domain reads DAMVIQNPRYQVTQFGKPVTLSCSQTLNHNVMYWYQQKSSQAPKLLFHYYDKDFNNEADTPDNFQSRRPNTSFCFLDIRSPGLGDTAMYLCATSRAAASRVEQYFGPGTRLTVT.